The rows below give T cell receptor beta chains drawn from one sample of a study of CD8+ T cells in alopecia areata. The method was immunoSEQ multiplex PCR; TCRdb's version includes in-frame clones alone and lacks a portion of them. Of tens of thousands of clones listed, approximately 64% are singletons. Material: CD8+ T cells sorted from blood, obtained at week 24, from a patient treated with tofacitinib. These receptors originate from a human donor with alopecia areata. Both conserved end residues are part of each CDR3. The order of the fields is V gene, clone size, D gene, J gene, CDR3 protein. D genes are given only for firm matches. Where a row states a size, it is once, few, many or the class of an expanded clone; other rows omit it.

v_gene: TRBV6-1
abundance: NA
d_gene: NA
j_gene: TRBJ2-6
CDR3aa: CASSEGEYSGANVLTF

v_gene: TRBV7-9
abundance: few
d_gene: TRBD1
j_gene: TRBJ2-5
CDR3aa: CASSPPRGRGQETQYF

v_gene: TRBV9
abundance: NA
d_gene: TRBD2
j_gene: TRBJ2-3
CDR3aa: CASSVALAGGRMDTQYF

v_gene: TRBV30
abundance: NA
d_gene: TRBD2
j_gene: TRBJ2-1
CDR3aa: CAWSEGSGNYNEQFF

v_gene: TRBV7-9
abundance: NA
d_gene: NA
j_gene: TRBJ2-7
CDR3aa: CASSRTPGLGSGGEQYF

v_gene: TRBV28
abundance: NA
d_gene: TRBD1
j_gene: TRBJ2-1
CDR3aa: CASSSDRGFYNEQFF

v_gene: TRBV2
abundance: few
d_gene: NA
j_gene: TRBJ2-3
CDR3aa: CASSEIGSGDTQYF

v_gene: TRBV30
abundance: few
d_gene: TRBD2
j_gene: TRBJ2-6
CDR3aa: CAWSRGLAGARANVLTF

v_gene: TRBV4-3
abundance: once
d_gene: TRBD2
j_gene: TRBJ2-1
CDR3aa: CASSPSGGDSSYNEQFF

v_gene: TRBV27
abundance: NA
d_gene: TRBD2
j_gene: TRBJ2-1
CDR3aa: CASSLLTVRTGGADEQFF

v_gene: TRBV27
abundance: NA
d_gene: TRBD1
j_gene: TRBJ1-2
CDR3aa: CASSLGQGAGYTF

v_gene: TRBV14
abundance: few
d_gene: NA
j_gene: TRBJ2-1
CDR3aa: CASSHWKGYNEQFF

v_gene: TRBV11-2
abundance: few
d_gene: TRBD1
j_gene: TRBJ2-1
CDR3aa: CASSLVGGPYNEQFF

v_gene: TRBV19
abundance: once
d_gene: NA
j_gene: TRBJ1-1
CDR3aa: CASSIRGPNTEAFF

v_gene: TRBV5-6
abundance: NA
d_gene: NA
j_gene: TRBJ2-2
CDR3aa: CASSSGSDTGELLF

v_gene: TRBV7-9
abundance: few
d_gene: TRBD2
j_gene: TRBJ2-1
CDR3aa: CASSLPTTGTTDNEQFF

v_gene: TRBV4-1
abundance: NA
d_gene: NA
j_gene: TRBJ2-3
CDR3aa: CASSQALASTDTQYF

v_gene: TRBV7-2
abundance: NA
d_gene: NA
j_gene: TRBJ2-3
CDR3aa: CASSPKLQLTSTDTQYF

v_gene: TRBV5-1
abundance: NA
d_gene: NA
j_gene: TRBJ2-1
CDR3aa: CASRDGNNEQFF

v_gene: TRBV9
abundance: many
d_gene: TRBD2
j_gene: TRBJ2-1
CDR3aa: CASSGGTTYNEQFF

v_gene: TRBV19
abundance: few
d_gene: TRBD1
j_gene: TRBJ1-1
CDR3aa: CASSITGALNTEAFF

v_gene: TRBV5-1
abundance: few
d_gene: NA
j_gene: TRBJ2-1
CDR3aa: CASSLVGQGLYNEQFF

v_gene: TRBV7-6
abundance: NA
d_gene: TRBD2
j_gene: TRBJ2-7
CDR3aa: CASSRGGTYEQYF

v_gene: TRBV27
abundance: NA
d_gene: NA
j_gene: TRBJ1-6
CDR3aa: CARGVLGSTLHF

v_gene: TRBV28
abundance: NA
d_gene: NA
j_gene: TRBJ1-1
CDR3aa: CASSFSSVVGTEAFF

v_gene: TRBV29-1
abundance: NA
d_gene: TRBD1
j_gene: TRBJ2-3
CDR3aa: CSVRTGGSSTDTQYF